This TCR beta chain comes out of a study of neurological immune-mediated disorders. TCRdb itself ran the 5' RACE reads through MiXCR, one entry per CDR3 protein. The sample includes approximately 37,000 distinct CDR3 sequences, around 3.1% seen only once; the top ten take about 8.3%. Findings and caveats of the study: The expanded clones of different subjects shared no CDR3 amino acid sequences (suggesting private repertoires in all groups).

The V end lost 6 bases, the J end lost 4 bases, and 9 bases lay between the germline ends. The CDR3 has 12 amino acids. This clonotype came up many times. Its antigen remains unidentified. Time point noted: longitudinal time-point 1 (baseline). Sample: PBMCs. The chain couples TRBV12-3 or TRBV12-4 to TRBJ1-2, with D possibly being TRBD1 (6 bases). This TCR came from a woman in her fifties or sixties with multiple sclerosis. The CDR3 DNA sequence: TGTGCCAGCAGCCAGGACAGCTATGGCTACACCTTC. This gives the protein CASSQDSYGYTF.